This T cell receptor (beta chain) originates from a study of cytomegalovirus exposure and HLA in healthy donors. Germline V gene data show CDR1 as SQVTM and CDR2 as ANQGSEA. The CDR3 runs to 16 residues. The trim removed 5 bases at V and 0 bases at J, leaving 6 bases unmatched. The PCR used 60 Vbeta and 13 Jbeta primers. Produced via immunoSEQ multiplex PCR; TCRdb's table is partial and in-frame only. The repertoire table contains 150,000 to 200,000 clones. The chain uses TRBV29-1 and TRBJ2-6; TRBD1 matches 8 bases. This receptor was identified in a man aged 30-40 years in good health and CMV-seronegative. Sequenced input: PBMCs. In DNA, the CDR3 is TGCAGCGTTATCGGACAGGGAAGCTCTGGGGCCAACGTCCTGACTTTC. Amino acids: CSVIGQGSSGANVLTF.